This T cell receptor (beta chain) was observed in a study of T-cell memory formation after mild COVID-19. Via MiXCR, TCRdb re-called the 5' RACE reads, giving one row per CDR3 protein. Of under 300,000 distinct CDR3 sequences in the sample, less than 20% are singletons; the top ten hold 3% to 4.5%. V lost 6 bases and J 2 bases, leaving 12 bases between the germline ends. CDR3 size: 14 residues. Germline CDR1 reads WSHSY; CDR2 reads SAAADI. Sequenced: PBMCs or a T cell subset sorted from them (not recorded which). The receptor was isolated from a man younger than 30 who had mild COVID-19 (a few samples of this study predate the infection). Cell type and time point are not known. The rearrangement joins TRBV10-2 to TRBJ2-3; D may be TRBD1 (5 bases). The CDR3 is CASSRTNPTDTQYF. DNA of the CDR3: TGCGCCAGCAGCCGGACAAATCCCACAGATACGCAGTATTTT.